What follows are 18 T cell receptor beta chains derived from one specimen sequenced in a study of OX40 agonist ivuxolimab in advanced cancers. Only in-frame clones appear in the TCRdb table, and some are missing; sequencing was by immunoSEQ multiplex PCR. The data hold over 45,000 clones, with 85% observed a single time. The material sequenced was CD4+ or CD8+ T cells sorted from blood, taken in a trial of the OX40 agonist ivuxolimab. The receptor source for this set is an adult with an advanced solid tumor such as melanoma, head and neck, liver or kidney cancer.

V gene TRBV4-3 combines with J gene TRBJ1-3; D is perhaps TRBD1 (5 bases). The CDR3 loop spans 16 amino acids. Trimming removed 0 bases at V and 4 bases at J, with 13 bases between. Germline CDR1 reads LGHNA; CDR2 reads YSLEER. CDR3 sequence (DNA): TGCGCCAGCAGCCAAGAGCCGGGGGGTAACGGAAACACCATATATTTT. It is translated as CASSQEPGGNGNTIYF.

CDR3 coding DNA: TGTGCCAGCAGCCGCGAAGGGCGCGGGAGTAGCACAGATACGCAGTATTTT. Protein sequence: CASSREGRGSSTDTQYF. V is TRBV7-3 and J is TRBJ2-3, with 7 bases identical to TRBD2. The V and J ends lost 5 bases and 0 bases, in that order; junction bases with no gene match: 11. CDR1 and CDR2 (germline): SGHTA, FQGTGA. The CDR3 totals 17 residues.

This chain uses TRBV5-4 with TRBJ2-6; D gene ambiguous. The CDR3 spans 14 residues. Trimming left V 4 bases short and J 0 bases short, with 5 bases between. Germline values: CDR1 SGHNT, CDR2 YYREEE (reference sequence). The CDR3 DNA reads TGTGCCAGCAGCCTACCCTCTGGGGCCAACGTCCTGACTTTC. Its protein is CASSLPSGANVLTF.

The CDR3 sequence is CASSRTGTSTEQYF. The CDR3 region has the DNA TGTGCCAGCAGCAGGACAGGGACCTCCACCGAGCAGTACTTC. The rearrangement uses TRBV5-4 and TRBJ2-7; 8 bases align to TRBD1. Trimming took 4 bases from V and 6 from J; bases not matched to a gene: 9. The length of the CDR3 is 14 residues. Looked up from germline, CDR1 is SGHNT and CDR2 is YYREEE (reference sequence).

V gene TRBV6-1 combines with J gene TRBJ2-2, with a tentative D call TRBD2 (5 bases). Germline V gives CDR1 MNHNS, CDR2 SASEGT. The CDR3 covers 14 residues. The V and J ends lost 8 bases and 6 bases respectively, with 16 bases between them. The DNA for the CDR3 is TGTGCCAGCCGCCCAGTGGGAGTCCCCGGGGAGCTGTTTTTT. It codes for CASRPVGVPGELFF.

This sequence joins TRBV5-1 and TRBJ2-6; no clear D gene. V was pared by 0 bases and J by 2 bases, with 15 bases between. The CDR3 has 18 amino acids. Germline-derived CDR1 and CDR2 are SGHRS and YFSETQ. The CDR3 sequence: CASSLGGSGLPGANVLTF. CDR3 nucleotide sequence: TGCGCCAGCAGCTTGGGTGGCAGTGGGTTGCCTGGGGCCAACGTCCTGACTTTC.

The V call is TRBV12-5, the J call TRBJ2-1; 8 nucleotides line up with TRBD2. The CDR3 has 16 residues. Germline CDR1 LGHNT, CDR2 FRNRAP. Unmatched junction bases numbered 13, after V lost 3 bases and J lost 9 bases. For the CDR3, the DNA is TGTGCTAGTGGTTTTATGGGGACTAGAGCCCCCGGTGAGCAGTTCTTC. Encoded protein: CASGFMGTRAPGEQFF.

This sequence joins TRBV4-3 and TRBJ2-6, with a possible D match to TRBD2 (5 bases). CDR3 length: 17 amino acids. Per germline, CDR1 LGHNA and CDR2 YSLEER. V was pared by 0 bases and J by 0 bases, with 9 bases between. The CDR3 here is CASSQEAGNSGANVLTF. The CDR3, as DNA: TGCGCCAGCAGCCAAGAAGCCGGGAACTCTGGGGCCAACGTCCTGACTTTC.

V usage is TRBV10-2 and J usage is TRBJ2-7, with D possibly matching TRBD1 (6 bases). Germline V gene lookup returns CDR1 WSHSY and CDR2 SAAADI. Trimming took off 3 bases at V and 0 bases at J, with 9 bases between the two ends. The CDR3 covers 14 residues. CDR3 protein: CASSEQGPSYEQYF. CDR3 nucleotides: TGCGCCAGCAGTGAACAGGGACCCTCCTACGAGCAGTACTTC.

The chain combines TRBV19 with TRBJ1-5; the D gene is possibly TRBD1 (5 bases). The CDR3 totals 14 residues. Germline V gene sequence: CDR1 LNHDA, CDR2 SQIVND (reference sequence). With 1 base removed from V and 11 bases from J, the gap between germline ends came to 15 bases. The CDR3 DNA sequence: TGTGCCAGTAGTATAGGTCAGGGTGCCAGGTCCCAGCATTTT. The encoded protein is CASSIGQGARSQHF.

CDR3 region: CAWSQGAYEQYF. CDR3 DNA sequence: TGTGCCTGGAGCCAGGGAGCCTACGAGCAGTACTTC. The rearrangement joins TRBV30 to TRBJ2-7, with D perhaps given as TRBD1 or TRBD2 (5 bases each). The CDR3 is made up of 12 amino acids. V gave up 3 bases and J gave up 2 bases, with 8 bases separating them. The germline V gene has CDR1 GTSNPN and CDR2 SVGIG (reference sequence).

The chain couples TRBV11-1 to TRBJ2-5, with D perhaps TRBD1 or TRBD2 (5 bases each). CDR3 length: 16 amino acids. V lost 5 bases, J lost 2 bases, and 18 bases lay in between. In germline, CDR1 is SGHAT, CDR2 FQDESV (reference sequence). The CDR3 protein is CASSKRTRTHQETQYF. The CDR3 DNA reads as TGTGCCAGCAGCAAGCGGACACGTACCCATCAAGAGACCCAGTACTTC. Full variable domain (rest looked up from reference TRBV11-1 and TRBJ2-5): EAEVAQSPRYKITEKSQAVAFWCDPISGHATLYWYRQILGQGPELLVQFQDESVVDDSQLPKDRFSAERLKGVDSTLKIQPAELGDSAMYLCASSKRTRTHQETQYFGPGTRLLVL.

This chain links TRBV5-4 with TRBJ2-7, with D possibly being TRBD1 (7 bases). Germline loops: CDR1 SGHNT, CDR2 YYREEE (reference sequence). The CDR3 length is 13 residues. Trimming removed 4 bases at V and 5 bases at J, with 13 bases between. CDR3 sequence: CASSNDREDEQYF. Written as DNA, the CDR3 is TGTGCCAGCAGCAATGACAGGGAGGACGAGCAGTACTTC.

This sequence joins TRBV6-8 and TRBJ2-5; D unclear. Germline V lookup: CDR1 MNHGY, CDR2 SAAAGT. V lost 8 bases and J lost 2, with 9 bases in between. This CDR3 spans 12 amino acids. The CDR3 loop reads CASGSYQETQYF. The CDR3 region has the DNA TGTGCCAGCGGAAGTTATCAAGAGACCCAGTACTTC.

The DNA of the CDR3 is TGCGCCAGCAGCTTGGGTGCGCTAGCAATGACGGATACGCAGTATTTT. This sequence encodes CASSLGALAMTDTQYF. J is TRBJ2-3 and V is TRBV5-1; tentatively, D is TRBD2 (5 bases). In germline, CDR1 is SGHRS, CDR2 YFSETQ. V dropped 0 bases and J dropped 6 bases, with 17 bases sitting between them. CDR3 length equals 16 residues.

This chain links TRBV2 with TRBJ2-7; 8 bases agree with TRBD2. The CDR3 is made up of 15 amino acids. Germline V gene sequence: CDR1 SNHLY, CDR2 FYNNEI. V shed 10 bases and J 2 bases; nucleotides not matched to a gene: 13. The chain's CDR3 is CANYRRGASTYEQYF. The CDR3 DNA sequence: TGTGCCAACTATAGGCGGGGGGCCAGCACCTACGAGCAGTACTTC.

V and J are TRBV14 and TRBJ1-1; D uncertain. Deletions cut 1 base from V and 4 bases from J, with 7 bases between. CDR1 and CDR2 from the germline V gene are SGHDN and FVKESK. The CDR3 contains 13 residues. CDR3 sequence: CASSQVSGTEAFF. The CDR3 DNA sequence: TGTGCCAGCAGCCAAGTGTCGGGCACTGAAGCTTTCTTT.

The chain couples TRBV2 to TRBJ2-4; a weak D match, TRBD1 (6 bases). The germline gives CDR1 SNHLY, CDR2 FYNNEI. CDR3 size: 16 residues. V shed 5 bases and J shed 0 bases, with 14 bases lying between them. Here the CDR3 DNA reads TGTGCCAGCAGTCCCGGGACACGGGTAGCCAAAAACATTCAGTACTTC. This gives the protein CASSPGTRVAKNIQYF.